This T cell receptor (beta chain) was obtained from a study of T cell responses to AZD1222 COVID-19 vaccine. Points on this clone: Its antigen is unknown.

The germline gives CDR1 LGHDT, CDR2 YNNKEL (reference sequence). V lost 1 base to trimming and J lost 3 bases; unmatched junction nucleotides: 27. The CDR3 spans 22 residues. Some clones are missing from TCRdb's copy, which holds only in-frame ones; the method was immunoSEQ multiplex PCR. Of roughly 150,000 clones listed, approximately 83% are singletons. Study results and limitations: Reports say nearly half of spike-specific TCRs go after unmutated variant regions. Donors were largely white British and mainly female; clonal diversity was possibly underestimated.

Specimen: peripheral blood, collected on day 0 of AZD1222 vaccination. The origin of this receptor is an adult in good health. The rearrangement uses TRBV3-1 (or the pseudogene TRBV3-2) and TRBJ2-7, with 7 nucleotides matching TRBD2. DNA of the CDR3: TGTGCCAGCAGCCAAGGGGAGGAGAGTGGACGGTATTGGGCTAGCGGTTACTACGAGCAGTACTTC. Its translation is CASSQGEESGRYWASGYYEQYF.